This T cell receptor (beta chain) derives from a study of identical twins. Whole-study findings and limits: When twins shared out-of-frame alpha sequences, those sequences had excess low generation probability.

At least ten counts were recorded for this clonotype. Its antigen is not identified. The V and J ends lost 5 bases and 4 bases, in that order; junction bases with no gene match: 0. Germline CDR1 SGHVS, CDR2 FQNEAQ. The CDR3 consists of 14 residues. Using its own MiXCR run on the 5' RACE reads, TCRdb lists one record per CDR3 protein. The table shows roughly 480,000 distinct CDR3 sequences, with approximately 24% occurring only once. The same data also went into a second study, on T cells expressing NK-cell markers. That report notes: HCMV seropositivity characterized most of the eight sequenced donors, and seronegativity one. Sorting was limited to alpha-beta TCR-expressing T cells with an anti-gamma-delta TCR antibody in several experiments.

The sequenced sample was CD4+ T cells sorted from blood. This sequence was found in a woman under 30 in good health. The chain joins TRBV7-8 to TRBJ2-7, with 15 bases aligning to TRBD2. Here the CDR3 reads CASSGLAGGYEQYF. For the CDR3, the DNA is TGTGCCAGCAGCGGACTAGCGGGAGGGTACGAGCAGTACTTC.